Below, 16 T cell receptor beta chains from the same sample are listed, as sequenced in a study of tumor-infiltrating lymphocytes in localized non-small cell lung cancer (dated by TCRdb to 2020 to 2022). The library was prepared using the immunoSEQ multiplex PCR assay. In TCRdb, the immuneACCESS table is reduced to in-frame sequences with V and J assigned. These tables do not hold every clone; where another copy was compared, an unresolved V gene accounts for under half, and the others remain unexplained. For this sample the table gives 10,000 to 15,000 clones, of which 66% were detected only once. 7% to 8.5% of the sample is held by the ten biggest clonotypes. Sequencing input: lung tumor tissue. The receptors shown here come from a human donor with non-small cell lung cancer.

The chain has TRBV7-9 and TRBJ2-7, with a possible D match to TRBD1 (5 bases). From germline, CDR1 is SEHNR and CDR2 FQNEAQ (reference sequence). Trimming took off 4 bases at V and 4 bases at J, with 23 bases between the two ends. The CDR3 loop spans 17 amino acids. This CDR3 is CASSSRALASREYEQYF. DNA of the CDR3: TGTGCCAGCAGCTCCCGGGCCTTGGCGTCCAGGGAATACGAGCAGTACTTC.

By proportion, this clone is medium-sized (0.01 to 0.1%). V usage is TRBV7-6 and J usage is TRBJ2-2; 11 nucleotides align to TRBD1. CDR3 length: 19 amino acids. With 3 bases clipped from V and 3 bases from J, the junction kept 12 bases outside the gene matches. CDR1 and CDR2 (germline): SGHVS, FNYEAQ. The CDR3 DNA follows: TGTGCCAGCAGCTTGGGACAGGGGGACCCGGATCGGGACACCGGGGAGCTGTTTTTT. Protein product: CASSLGQGDPDRDTGELFF.

The genes are TRBV25-1 and TRBJ2-1; no definite D call. V was clipped by 2 bases and J by 3 bases, with 11 bases between them. CDR3 length: 15 amino acids. Per the germline V gene, CDR1 is MGHDK and CDR2 is SYGVNS. The CDR3 protein is CASSEGNSFYNEQFF. As DNA, the CDR3 is TGTGCCAGCAGTGAAGGGAATAGCTTCTACAATGAGCAGTTCTTC.

Sample share makes this clone medium-sized. The chain carries TRBV7-7 and TRBJ2-3; D is undetermined. Germline V gene sequence: CDR1 SSHAT, CDR2 FNYEAQ (reference sequence). There are 13 residues in the CDR3. Trimming removed 0 bases at V and 3 bases at J, with 4 bases between. The CDR3 DNA follows: TGTGCCAGCAGCTTAGCATTGACAGATACGCAGTATTTT. Protein sequence: CASSLALTDTQYF.

The chain recombines TRBV7-8 with TRBJ2-5, with TRBD1 as a possible D gene (5 bases). CDR1 is SGHVS and CDR2 is FQNEAQ in the germline V gene. V was pared by 5 bases and J by 2 bases, with 12 bases between. CDR3 length equals 14 residues. For the CDR3, the DNA is TGTGCCAGCAGCCCCCGACAGATTCAAGAGACCCAGTACTTC. Translation: CASSPRQIQETQYF.

This chain links TRBV5-1 with TRBJ1-1; unclear D gene. The germline V and J ends were trimmed by 3 bases and 6 bases, with 21 bases remaining between them. Germline CDR1 reads SGHRS; CDR2 reads YFSETQ. The length of the CDR3 is 16 residues. DNA of the CDR3: TGCGCCAGCAGCTCAACAATTAGTAGGGAGGGCGCTGAAGCTTTCTTT. Encoded protein: CASSSTISREGAEAFF.

This clone ranks as medium-sized. The chain recombines TRBV29-1 with TRBJ2-7, with a tentative D call TRBD2 (6 bases). This CDR3 spans 13 amino acids. The V and J ends lost 4 bases and 1 base respectively, with 11 bases between them. The germline gives CDR1 SQVTM, CDR2 ANQGSEA. DNA for the CDR3: TGCAGCGTTGGACGGGACTTTTCCTACGAGCAGTACTTC. This translates into CSVGRDFSYEQYF.

The rearrangement uses TRBV5-4 and TRBJ2-1; 8 nucleotides match TRBD2. The V segment lost 2 bases and the J segment 8 bases; nucleotides outside the gene matches: 9. CDR3 length: 15 amino acids. Germline CDR1 reads SGHNT; CDR2 reads YYREEE (reference sequence). CDR3 bases: TGTGCCAGCAGCTTTAGCGGGGCGGGTATCGATGAGCAGTTCTTC. It translates to CASSFSGAGIDEQFF.

The chain is built from TRBV7-9 and TRBJ2-1; no clear D gene. The CDR3 loop spans 12 amino acids. Trimming removed 5 bases at V and 9 bases at J, with 11 bases between. Germline lookup yields CDR1 SEHNR and CDR2 FQNEAQ (reference sequence). The CDR3 loop is CASSPGGREQFF. CDR3 coding DNA: TGTGCCAGCAGCCCAGGTGGACGTGAGCAGTTCTTC.

This clone came up a few times. V is TRBV14 and J is TRBJ2-5, with D perhaps matching TRBD1 or TRBD2 (5 bases each). Per the germline V gene, CDR1 is SGHDN and CDR2 is FVKESK. The CDR3 is 16 residues long. Trimming took off 1 base at V and 1 base at J, with 13 bases between the two ends. The CDR3 DNA is TGTGCCAGCAGCCAAGCAACCGGGGCCCCCCAAGAGACCCAGTACTTC. Amino acids: CASSQATGAPQETQYF.

The J gene is TRBJ1-5, the V gene TRBV6-1, with unresolved D. V shed 8 bases and J shed 0 bases, with 8 bases lying between them. Germline loops: CDR1 MNHNS, CDR2 SASEGT. The CDR3 contains 13 residues. The CDR3 sequence: CASLADSNQPQHF. The CDR3 DNA follows: TGTGCCAGCTTGGCAGATAGCAATCAGCCCCAGCATTTT.

This chain links TRBV18 with TRBJ2-4; TRBD2 matches at 8 bases. The CDR3 contains 14 residues. CDR1 is KGHSH and CDR2 is LQKENI in the germline V gene. V was pared by 3 bases and J by 5 bases, with 3 bases of the junction left unmatched. The CDR3 sequence: CASSPLREENIQYF. Written as DNA, the CDR3 is TGTGCCAGCTCACCGTTGCGGGAGGAAAACATTCAGTACTTC.

The sample holds a few counts of this clone. J is TRBJ1-5 and V is TRBV28, with no clear D. There are 14 residues in the CDR3. V was trimmed by 3 bases and J by 7 bases, leaving 13 bases between them. In germline, CDR1 is MDHEN, CDR2 SYDVKM. CDR3 protein: CASSLWQDGQPQHF. The CDR3 DNA sequence: TGTGCCAGCAGTTTGTGGCAGGATGGGCAGCCCCAGCATTTT.

The sample holds a few counts of this clone. The chain recombines TRBV9 with TRBJ2-1; 9 bases align to TRBD2. V gave up 0 bases and J gave up 10 bases; unmatched junction bases: 11. Germline loops: CDR1 SGDLS, CDR2 YYNGEE. This CDR3 has 16 residues. The CDR3 DNA follows: TGTGCCAGCAGCGTAGCGGCGGGGGGGCCACGGGACGAGCAGTTCTTC. Encoded protein: CASSVAAGGPRDEQFF. Complete variable domain (other parts from reference TRBV9 and TRBJ2-1): DSGVTQTPKHLITATGQRVTLRCSPRSGDLSVYWYQQSLDQGLQFLIQYYNGEERAKGNILERFSAQQFPDLHSELNLSSLELGDSALYFCASSVAAGGPRDEQFFGPGTRLTVL.

The chain joins TRBV5-4 to TRBJ2-1, with 8 bases lining up with TRBD2. Germline CDR1 reads SGHNT; CDR2 reads YYREEE (reference sequence). Trimming took 0 bases from V and 2 from J; bases not matched to a gene: 1. This CDR3 has 15 amino acids. This CDR3 reads CASSLGGGTYNEQFF. DNA for the CDR3: TGTGCCAGCAGCTTGGGCGGGGGGACCTACAATGAGCAGTTCTTC.

This chain uses TRBV6-1 with TRBJ2-7, with 10 bases fitting TRBD1. Trimming removed 2 bases from V and 1 base from J; junction bases left unmatched: 17. The germline CDR1 and CDR2 sequences are MNHNS and SASEGT. This CDR3 comprises 20 residues. The CDR3 here is CASSEHLRDRGAPPSYEQYF. The DNA of the CDR3 is TGTGCCAGCAGTGAACACCTCCGGGACAGGGGTGCCCCCCCGTCCTACGAGCAGTACTTC.